Each of the 4 T cell receptor beta chains below was sequenced from the same sample in a study of blood T cell repertoires in COVID-19. TCRdb's copy holds only in-frame clones and misses some; the assay was immunoSEQ multiplex PCR. This sample yields 200,000 to 300,000 clones, of which about 90% are seen a single time; 3% to 3.5% belongs to the top ten. The sample taken for sequencing was peripheral blood. Source of these receptors: a man between 18 and 29 years old with active or convalescent COVID-19.

With respect to this clone: This same CDR3 is encoded by further DNA sequences in the sample. J is TRBJ1-5 and V is TRBV28, with TRBD1 matching 8 bases. Germline CDR1 and CDR2: MDHEN and SYDVKM. The junction had 4 bases not matched to a gene; V was cut back by 5 bases and J by 4 bases. The CDR3 is 14 amino acids. CDR3 sequence: CASSLGQGNQPQHF. DNA for the CDR3: TGTGCCAGCAGTCTCGGACAGGGTAATCAGCCCCAGCATTTT.

The V and J genes are TRBV2 and TRBJ1-6; the D is unclear. This CDR3 comprises 13 residues. V was pared by 8 bases and J by 9 bases, with 14 bases between. Germline CDR1 is SNHLY and CDR2 is FYNNEI. The CDR3 reads CASLAAAISPLHF. DNA for the CDR3: TGTGCCAGCCTAGCGGCGGCGATTTCACCCCTCCACTTT.

The sample holds one count of this clone. The gene calls are TRBV9 and TRBJ2-3; 8 positions match TRBD2. The CDR3 totals 15 residues. Per germline, CDR1 SGDLS and CDR2 YYNGEE. The V and J ends lost 3 bases and 1 base, in that order; junction bases with no gene match: 4. CDR3 amino acids: CASSGAGVGTDTQYF. The CDR3 DNA reads TGTGCCAGCAGCGGAGCGGGAGTCGGCACAGATACGCAGTATTTT.

V gene TRBV19 combines with J gene TRBJ1-1, with a possible D match to TRBD1 (6 bases). CDR1 and CDR2 (germline): LNHDA, SQIVND (reference sequence). The CDR3 has 15 amino acids. The V end lost 3 bases, the J end lost 1 base, and 12 bases lay between the germline ends. The CDR3 coding sequence is TGTGCCAGTAGTATCCTTAGGACAGCGAACACTGAAGCTTTCTTT. It encodes CASSILRTANTEAFF.